The 25 T cell receptor beta chains below all came from one sample that was sequenced in a study of blood T cell repertoires in COVID-19. Profiled with immunoSEQ multiplex PCR; TCRdb holds only in-frame clones, not every one. In the table there are 110,000 to 150,000 clones, over 70% of which are singletons. Sequencing used peripheral blood. The receptors stem from a woman aged 55-70 years with acute or convalescent COVID-19.

The chain couples TRBV6-5 to TRBJ2-7; possible D gene TRBD2, 5 bases. V was trimmed by 10 bases and J by 2 bases, leaving 12 bases between them. Germline values: CDR1 MNHEY, CDR2 SVGAGI. The CDR3 spans 12 residues. The CDR3 region has the DNA TGTGCCACCCGAGGGAGCCCCTACGAGCAGTACTTC. Its protein is CATRGSPYEQYF.

The V gene is TRBV25-1, the J gene TRBJ2-7; D gene uncertain. Germline CDR1 reads MGHDK; CDR2 reads SYGVNS. This CDR3 is 14 amino acids long. Trimming pared 0 bases from V and 2 bases from J, leaving 8 bases between. CDR3 protein: CASSEYSKPYEQYF. In nucleotides, the CDR3 is TGTGCCAGCAGTGAATATTCTAAACCCTACGAGCAGTACTTC.

This clone came up a few times. J is TRBJ2-5 and V is TRBV19, with 11 bases fitting TRBD2. Germline CDR1 is LNHDA and CDR2 is SQIVND (reference sequence). Germline trimming cut 3 bases from V and 5 bases from J; bases unmatched to any gene: 8. The CDR3 has 16 residues. CDR3 region: CASSMLAGGLGETQYF. In DNA, the CDR3 is TGTGCCAGTAGTATGCTAGCGGGAGGCTTAGGGGAGACCCAGTACTTC.

This clone is a singleton in its sample. CDR3 bases: TGCGCCAGCAGCTTCCCACTAGCGATAGATACGCAGTATTTT. Translating gives CASSFPLAIDTQYF. The chain couples TRBV5-1 to TRBJ2-3, with TRBD2 matching 7 bases. J lost 5 bases, V lost 2 bases, and 5 bases had no gene match. Per the germline V gene, CDR1 is SGHRS and CDR2 is YFSETQ. The CDR3 covers 14 residues.

The rearrangement uses TRBV25-1 and TRBJ2-5; D is possibly TRBD2 (5 bases). The V end lost 1 base, the J end lost 6 bases, and 15 bases lay between the germline ends. This CDR3 is 15 amino acids long. The germline gives CDR1 MGHDK, CDR2 SYGVNS. CDR3 loop: CASSEFRTGIKTQYF. The DNA for the CDR3 is TGTGCCAGCAGTGAATTTCGAACCGGGATAAAGACCCAGTACTTC.

This rearrangement joins TRBV7-3 to TRBJ1-1, with D unclear. Germline V gives CDR1 SGHTA, CDR2 FQGTGA. V lost 2 bases, J lost 4 bases, and 14 bases lay in between. The CDR3 length is 15 residues. CDR3 nucleotide sequence: TGTGCCAGCAGCTTAGACGGGAGCGCGGGCACTGAAGCTTTCTTT. Protein product: CASSLDGSAGTEAFF.

CDR3 amino acids: CASSKNSTDFTGNTIYF. The DNA for the CDR3 is TGTGCCAGCAGCAAAAATTCGACAGACTTCACTGGAAACACCATATATTTT. V gene TRBV5-6 combines with J gene TRBJ1-3, with a possible D match to TRBD1 (5 bases). Germline V gives CDR1 SGHDT, CDR2 YYEEEE. This CDR3 region has 17 residues. V gave up 4 bases and J gave up 2 bases, with 19 bases separating them.

The CDR3 DNA reads as TGTGCCAGCCGAAAGGACAGGGTCAACGAGCAGTTCTTC. Amino acid sequence: CASRKDRVNEQFF. V usage is TRBV27 and J usage is TRBJ2-1; 8 nucleotides line up with TRBD1. CDR1 is MNHEY and CDR2 is SMNVEV in the germline V gene (reference sequence). The junction had 10 bases not matched to a gene; V was cut back by 8 bases and J by 10 bases. CDR3 length equals 13 residues.

V and J are TRBV27 and TRBJ2-7; D unresolved. The CDR3 totals 12 residues. Germline V gene data show CDR1 as MNHEY and CDR2 as SMNVEV (reference sequence). The V and J ends lost 3 bases and 5 bases respectively, with 8 bases between them. The CDR3 loop is CASSLRLDEQYF. The CDR3 DNA reads as TGTGCCAGCAGTTTGCGCCTGGACGAGCAGTACTTC.

This clone was counted a few times. The V and J genes are TRBV18 and TRBJ2-1; tentative D call: TRBD2 (10 bases). CDR1 KGHSH and CDR2 LQKENI come from the germline V gene. The V end lost 8 bases, the J end lost 6 bases, and 47 bases lay between the germline ends. This CDR3 region has 24 residues. CDR3 nucleotides: TGTGCCAGCACCCTACCCGGGACAGGGAAAGGGAGCAGCGGGAGGGCCAATCCAGTCAATGAGCAGTTCTTC. Translating gives CASTLPGTGKGSSGRANPVNEQFF.

The chain carries TRBV5-4 and TRBJ1-1; D is perhaps TRBD1 (5 bases). The V and J ends lost 4 bases and 8 bases respectively, with 12 bases between them. The length of the CDR3 is 12 residues. The germline V gene encodes CDR1 SGHNT and CDR2 YYREEE (reference sequence). CDR3 amino acids: CASSRPQGEAFF. As DNA, the CDR3 is TGTGCCAGCAGCCGCCCGCAGGGAGAAGCTTTCTTT.

This chain links TRBV12-5 with TRBJ1-2, with unresolved D. The germline V gene has CDR1 LGHNT and CDR2 FRNRAP. V was trimmed by 0 bases and J by 5 bases, leaving 16 bases between them. The CDR3 runs to 16 residues. The CDR3 coding sequence is TGTGCTAGTGGTTTGGTATCGGCGGCACGCCTTTATGGCTACACCTTC. This encodes CASGLVSAARLYGYTF.

The chain uses TRBV3-1 (or the pseudogene TRBV3-2) and TRBJ1-1; TRBD1 aligns across 8 bases. Trimming took 2 bases from V and 3 from J; bases not matched to a gene: 5. The CDR3 sequence is 15 residues long. In germline, CDR1 is LGHDT, CDR2 YNNKEL (reference sequence). The CDR3 here is CASSQPTGADTEAFF. In DNA, the CDR3 is TGTGCCAGCAGCCAACCGACAGGGGCGGACACTGAAGCTTTCTTT.

The sample holds one count of this clone. The chain links TRBV11-1 to TRBJ2-7; D might be TRBD2 (5 bases). The CDR3 contains 16 residues. Trimming cost V 5 bases and J 4 bases, with 21 bases left between them. Per the germline V gene, CDR1 is SGHAT and CDR2 is FQDESV (reference sequence). The CDR3 DNA is TGTGCCAGCAGCCACCAAATAGGACTGCTCTCATACGAGCAGTACTTC. Residues: CASSHQIGLLSYEQYF.

J is TRBJ2-2 and V is TRBV11-3; D remains unclear. There are 14 residues in the CDR3. Looked up from germline, CDR1 is SGHNT and CDR2 is YENEEA. The V end was cut by 1 base, the J end by 3 bases, with 6 bases between. This chain's CDR3 is CASSLVRDTGELFF. The CDR3 nucleotides read TGTGCCAGCAGCTTAGTCCGGGACACCGGGGAGCTGTTTTTT.

The chain links TRBV12-5 to TRBJ2-1; TRBD2 agrees at 8 bases. V gave up 0 bases and J gave up 7 bases; unmatched junction bases: 8. This CDR3 is built from 16 residues. Germline V CDR1 and CDR2: LGHNT, FRNRAP. This chain's CDR3 is CASGLVRGLEINEQFF. The DNA for the CDR3 is TGTGCTAGTGGTTTGGTACGGGGACTAGAAATAAATGAGCAGTTCTTC. Drawing the rest from reference TRBV12-5 and TRBJ2-1, the complete variable domain is DARVTQTPRHKVTEMGQEVTMRCQPILGHNTVFWYRQTMMQGLELLAYFRNRAPLDDSGMPKDRFSAEMPDATLATLKIQPSEPRDSAVYFCASGLVRGLEINEQFFGPGTRLTVL.

The chain employs TRBV30 and TRBJ2-3; 11 bases map to TRBD2. The V segment lost 0 bases and the J segment 5 bases; nucleotides outside the gene matches: 4. The germline CDR1 and CDR2 sequences are GTSNPN and SVGIG (reference sequence). The CDR3 runs 15 residues. The CDR3 protein is CAWSVLAGGQDTQYF. The DNA for the CDR3 is TGTGCCTGGAGTGTTTTAGCGGGAGGGCAAGATACGCAGTATTTT.

V gene TRBV7-2 combines with J gene TRBJ2-5; 11 bases align to TRBD2. Trimming at V came to 4 bases and at J to 5 bases, leaving 6 bases not matched to a gene. CDR3 length: 15 residues. Germline V lookup: CDR1 SGHTA, CDR2 FQGNSA. The CDR3 loop is CASSSLAGVGETQYF. The DNA of the CDR3 is TGTGCCAGCAGCTCACTAGCGGGGGTCGGGGAGACCCAGTACTTC.

On this clone: Its ends do not fully match the called genes, so a read error is possible. V and J are TRBV28 and TRBJ1-1; no clear D gene. The CDR3 is made up of 13 amino acids. In germline, CDR1 is MDHEN, CDR2 SYDVKM. The CDR3 nucleotides are TGTGCCAGCAGGCGAGGAGGTAACACTGAAGTTTTCTTT. Translated: CASRRGGNTEVFF.

At least ten counts were recorded for this clone. V usage is TRBV7-8 and J usage is TRBJ1-2; tentative D call: TRBD1 (5 bases). This CDR3 has 11 amino acids. The ends were cut back, 3 bases at V and 7 bases at J, with 6 bases in the middle. Per the germline V gene, CDR1 is SGHVS and CDR2 is FQNEAQ. The CDR3 nucleotides are TGTGCCAGCAGCTTGGGGGGTGGCTACACCTTC. It specifies CASSLGGGYTF. The full variable domain, with the rest looked up from reference TRBV7-8 and TRBJ1-2, is GAGVSQSPRYKVAKRGQDVALRCDPISGHVSLFWYQQALGQGPEFLTYFQNEAQLDKSGLPSDRFFAERPEGSVSTLKIQRTQQEDSAVYLCASSLGGGYTFGSGTRLTVV.

Note on this clone: The germline gene is not matched at one end of the junction; a read error may be the cause. The chain recombines TRBV7-7 with TRBJ2-5, with TRBD1 matching over 8 bases. Germline CDR1 SSHAT, CDR2 FNYEAQ (reference sequence). The CDR3 sequence is 14 residues long. For the CDR3, the DNA is TGTGCTAGCAGCCAAGACAGGGGCCAAGAGACCCAGTACTTC. Its translation is CASSQDRGQETQYF.

The V and J genes are TRBV11-2 and TRBJ2-7; 10 bases align to TRBD2. V was clipped by 0 bases and J by 0 bases; unmatched bases: 8. CDR1 and CDR2 (germline): SGHAT, FQNNGV. The CDR3 totals 18 residues. The CDR3 sequence is CASSLDSSGSGGSYEQYF. CDR3 sequence (DNA): TGTGCCAGCAGCTTAGATTCTAGCGGGAGTGGTGGCTCCTACGAGCAGTACTTC.

The chain employs TRBV11-2 and TRBJ2-2; 9 bases are a match to TRBD2. V lost 0 bases, J lost 5 bases, and 7 bases stayed unmatched. CDR3 length: 17 amino acids. CDR1 is SGHAT, CDR2 FQNNGV, per germline. The chain's CDR3 is CASSLDKGTSRTGELFF. The DNA of the CDR3 is TGTGCCAGCAGCTTAGATAAGGGGACTAGCAGGACCGGGGAGCTGTTTTTT.

This clone was seen once. The V and J genes are TRBV19 and TRBJ1-5, with 8 bases fitting TRBD1. The ends lost 6 bases at V and 7 bases at J; junction bases unmatched: 11. CDR3 length equals 15 residues. Germline CDR1 is LNHDA and CDR2 is SQIVND (reference sequence). The CDR3 bases are TGTGCCAGTAGCCATGGACAGGGAGGGAGGCAGCCCCAGCATTTT. Translating gives CASSHGQGGRQPQHF. The whole variable domain, filled in from reference TRBV19 and TRBJ1-5, reads DGGITQSPKYLFRKEGQNVTLSCEQNLNHDAMYWYRQDPGQGLRLIYYSQIVNDFQKGDIAEGYSVSREKKESFPLTVTSAQKNPTAFYLCASSHGQGGRQPQHFGDGTRLSIL.

J is TRBJ2-3 and V is TRBV3-1 (or the pseudogene TRBV3-2); 11 positions match TRBD2. Germline V CDR1 and CDR2: LGHDT, YNNKEL (reference sequence). CDR3 length: 14 amino acids. V was clipped by 0 bases and J by 9 bases; unmatched bases: 2. CDR3 in DNA: TGTGCCAGCAGCCAAGAGGGACTAGCGGCGACGCAGTATTTT. Translation gives CASSQEGLAATQYF.